The 21 T cell receptor beta chains presented below share a single source sample, sequenced in a study of T-cell memory formation after mild COVID-19. TCRdb reanalysed the 5' RACE reads using MiXCR and keeps one entry per CDR3 protein. The sample lists just over 200,000 distinct CDR3 sequences; over 9% were seen once. The sample taken for sequencing was PBMCs or a T cell subset sorted from them (not recorded which). The receptors originated from a man younger than 30 who had mild COVID-19 (a few samples of this study predate the infection). Cell type and time point are not known.

This clonotype was counted at least ten times. The chain uses TRBV11-2 and TRBJ1-2, with 7 nucleotides matching TRBD1. This CDR3 comprises 15 residues. Germline V lookup: CDR1 SGHAT, CDR2 FQNNGV. With V trimmed by 4 bases and J by 0 bases, 5 bases remained unmatched. The DNA for the CDR3 is TGTGCCAGCAGCTCAAACAGGGGAGCTAACTATGGCTACACCTTC. The encoded protein is CASSSNRGANYGYTF.

This clonotype came up a few times. The chain is built from TRBV15 and TRBJ2-7; 8 bases line up with TRBD2. The CDR3 has 13 amino acids. V was pared by 3 bases and J by 10 bases, with 8 bases of the junction left unmatched. Germline loops: CDR1 LNHNV, CDR2 YYDKDF (reference sequence). CDR3 protein: CATSSVIAGTQYV. The CDR3 DNA sequence: TGTGCCACCAGCAGCGTGATAGCGGGGACCCAGTACGTC.

CDR3 loop: CSSDADRGSVGGYTF. CDR3 DNA sequence: TGCAGCTCGGATGCGGACAGGGGTTCTGTAGGAGGCTACACCTTC. The chain carries TRBV29-1 and TRBJ1-2; 9 nucleotides align to TRBD1. The CDR3 extends over 15 amino acids. The ends lost 8 bases at V and 8 bases at J; junction bases unmatched: 18. CDR1 and CDR2 (germline): SQVTM, ANQGSEA.

The chain recombines TRBV10-3 with TRBJ1-2; D is possibly TRBD1 (5 bases). CDR3 length: 16 amino acids. Germline CDR1 is ENHRY and CDR2 is SYGVKD. The germline V and J ends were trimmed by 3 bases and 1 base, with 15 bases remaining between them. This CDR3 reads CAISERGVGRNYGYTF. CDR3 sequence (DNA): TGTGCCATCAGTGAAAGGGGAGTAGGTCGTAACTATGGCTACACCTTC.

In its sample, this clonotype was seen a few times. The genes are TRBV20-1 and TRBJ1-4; possible D gene TRBD1, 5 bases. Germline CDR1 and CDR2: DFQATT and SNEGSKA (reference sequence). CDR3 size: 14 residues. V was cut by 0 bases and J by 7 bases, with 12 bases left in between. In DNA form, the CDR3 reads TGCAGTGCTAGAGATCGAAAGGGGAGTGAAAAACTGTTTTTT. Translation: CSARDRKGSEKLFF.

CDR3 loop: CAISESGGTGGYQPQHF. In DNA form, the CDR3 reads TGTGCCATCAGTGAGTCCGGAGGGACAGGGGGATATCAGCCCCAGCATTTT. This sequence joins TRBV10-3 and TRBJ1-5; 11 bases are shared with TRBD1. Germline V gives CDR1 ENHRY, CDR2 SYGVKD. The CDR3 contains 17 residues. V lost 0 bases and J lost 5; bases outside the gene matches: 6.

This clonotype appeared many times. The CDR3 loop is CASSLGLWTGELFF. The CDR3 bases are TGTGCCAGCAGTCTGGGCCTATGGACCGGGGAGCTGTTTTTT. This chain joins TRBV7-3 and TRBJ2-2; D remains unclear. The V gene lost 6 bases and the J gene lost 5 bases, with 13 bases spanning the gap. There are 14 residues in the CDR3. Germline CDR1 is SGHTA and CDR2 is FQGTGA.

The V gene is TRBV5-1, the J gene TRBJ2-5; 8 nucleotides line up with TRBD1. This CDR3 is built from 15 residues. V gave up 4 bases and J gave up 5 bases; unmatched junction bases: 10. CDR1 is SGHRS, CDR2 YFSETQ, per germline. The CDR3 coding sequence is TGCGCCAGCAGCATTACAGGACAGGGTGGGGAGACCCAGTACTTC. Translation: CASSITGQGGETQYF.

This rearrangement joins TRBV4-3 to TRBJ2-1; 8 nucleotides agree with TRBD1. Germline trimming cut 0 bases from V and 8 bases from J; bases unmatched to any gene: 6. CDR1 is LGHNA, CDR2 YSLEER, per germline. This CDR3 region has 15 residues. The CDR3 DNA reads as TGCGCCAGCAGCCAAGATACAGGGGGGAATGATGAGCAGTTCTTC. It codes for CASSQDTGGNDEQFF.

About this clonotype: It may be a read error: a sequence one base away is much more abundant. The V gene is TRBV7-2, the J gene TRBJ2-2; D not certain. CDR3 size: 16 residues. From germline, CDR1 is SGHTA and CDR2 FQGNSA. V lost 9 bases and J lost 4, with 21 bases in between. As DNA, the CDR3 is TGTGCCAGAATGAGACGGGCAGTCCTCGCCACCGGGGAGCTGTTTTTT. Amino acid sequence: CARMRRAVLATGELFF.

This clonotype was observed a handful of times. This rearrangement joins TRBV7-8 to TRBJ2-4, with D perhaps being TRBD1 or TRBD2 (6 bases each). Germline V gene sequence: CDR1 SGHVS, CDR2 FQNEAQ. The CDR3 runs 16 residues. V gave up 4 bases and J gave up 0 bases, with 13 bases separating them. In DNA form, the CDR3 reads TGTGCCAGCAGCTACGGAGGGGGGTTAGCCAAAAACATTCAGTACTTC. Translated: CASSYGGGLAKNIQYF.

The genes are TRBV11-2 and TRBJ2-5; D might be TRBD1 (7 bases). V was clipped by 0 bases and J by 5 bases, with 13 bases between them. CDR3 length equals 15 residues. The germline V gene encodes CDR1 SGHAT and CDR2 FQNNGV. The CDR3 region is CASSLDGGGGETQYF. CDR3 in DNA: TGTGCCAGCAGCTTAGATGGAGGGGGCGGGGAGACCCAGTACTTC.

This clonotype was observed many times. The chain is built from TRBV4-1 and TRBJ1-6; maybe TRBD1 (6 bases). Germline V CDR1 and CDR2: MGHRA, YSYEKL. The CDR3 runs 15 residues. Trimming stripped 5 bases from V and 8 bases from J, with 16 bases between. CDR3 residues: CASSDLRGADSPLHF. The CDR3 DNA follows: TGCGCCAGCAGCGACCTACGGGGGGCTGATTCACCCCTCCACTTT.

This clonotype was picked up many times. The chain combines TRBV5-1 with TRBJ2-2; D is unresolved. The CDR3 is 14 residues long. Trimming left V 4 bases short and J 1 base short, with 8 bases between. CDR1 is SGHRS, CDR2 YFSETQ, per germline. CDR3 coding DNA: TGCGCCAGCAGCCCCTTAGGGAACACCGGGGAGCTGTTTTTT. It codes for CASSPLGNTGELFF.

The chain employs TRBV5-6 and TRBJ1-5, with TRBD1 matching over 9 bases. Germline V CDR1 and CDR2: SGHDT, YYEEEE. V gave up 4 bases and J gave up 6 bases; unmatched junction bases: 5. CDR3 length equals 14 residues. CDR3 sequence: CASSAGQGTQPQHF. The DNA for the CDR3 is TGTGCCAGCAGCGCGGGACAGGGCACTCAGCCCCAGCATTTT.

V and J are TRBV11-2 and TRBJ2-3; D gene ambiguous. Germline CDR1 reads SGHAT; CDR2 reads FQNNGV. V was clipped by 7 bases and J by 0 bases, with 8 bases between them. This CDR3 is 13 amino acids long. CDR3 DNA: TGTGCCAGCACCCGTGTAAGCACAGATACGCAGTATTTT. It is translated as CASTRVSTDTQYF.

This clonotype has only a few counts. The V and J genes are TRBV7-2 and TRBJ2-1; D call uncertain. The CDR3 extends over 13 amino acids. V was clipped by 0 bases and J by 12 bases, with 12 bases between them. The germline V gene has CDR1 SGHTA and CDR2 FQGNSA. In DNA, the CDR3 is TGTGCCAGCAGCTTAGCGTCAGACCGCGGGCAGTTCTTC. Residues: CASSLASDRGQFF. Drawing the rest from reference TRBV7-2 and TRBJ2-1, the complete variable domain is GAGVSQSPSNKVTEKGKDVELRCDPISGHTALYWYRQSLGQGLEFLIYFQGNSAPDKSGLPSDRFSAERTGGSVSTLTIQRTQQEDSAVYLCASSLASDRGQFFGPGTRLTVL.

The chain couples TRBV12-3 or TRBV12-4 to TRBJ1-6; D ambiguous. This CDR3 region has 14 residues. V was pared by 5 bases and J by 0 bases, with 5 bases between. CDR3 sequence reads: CASSASSYNSPLHF. In nucleotides, the CDR3 is TGTGCCAGCAGTGCCAGCTCCTATAATTCACCCCTCCACTTT.

A few counts support this clonotype. The rearrangement joins TRBV6-1 to TRBJ1-5; D gene ambiguous. V was trimmed by 1 base and J by 3 bases, leaving 7 bases between them. Germline CDR1 reads MNHNS; CDR2 reads SASEGT. The CDR3 loop spans 14 amino acids. CDR3 DNA sequence: TGTGCCAGCAGTGAAGGGGTTGTCAATCAGCCCCAGCATTTT. It translates to CASSEGVVNQPQHF.

The sample holds a few counts of this clonotype. The chain carries TRBV6-5 and TRBJ2-4; the D is unclear. V was shortened by 7 bases and J by 0 bases, with 13 bases between the two germline ends. The germline gives CDR1 MNHEY, CDR2 SVGAGI. The CDR3 consists of 15 residues. Here the CDR3 DNA reads TGTGCCAGCATAAGGGTTCCCCTAGCCAAAAACATTCAGTACTTC. Translation: CASIRVPLAKNIQYF.

This clonotype has ten or more counts. The V gene is TRBV29-1, the J gene TRBJ2-7; tentatively, D is TRBD1 (6 bases). The V gene lost 5 bases and the J gene lost 3 bases, with 14 bases spanning the gap. CDR1 is SQVTM, CDR2 ANQGSEA, per germline. The CDR3 contains 13 residues. CDR3 loop: CSVSRQERYEQYF. As DNA, the CDR3 is TGCAGCGTTAGTCGACAGGAACGCTACGAGCAGTACTTC.